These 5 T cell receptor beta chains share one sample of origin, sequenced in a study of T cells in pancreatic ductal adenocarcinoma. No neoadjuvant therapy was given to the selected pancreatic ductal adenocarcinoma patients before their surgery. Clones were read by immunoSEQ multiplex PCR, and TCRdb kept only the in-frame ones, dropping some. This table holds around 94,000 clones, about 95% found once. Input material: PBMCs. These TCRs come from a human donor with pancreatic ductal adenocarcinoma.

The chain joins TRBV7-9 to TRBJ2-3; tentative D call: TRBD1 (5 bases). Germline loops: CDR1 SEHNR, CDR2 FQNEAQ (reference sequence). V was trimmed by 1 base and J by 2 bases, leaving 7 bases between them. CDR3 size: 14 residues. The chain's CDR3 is CASSLGRDTDTQYF. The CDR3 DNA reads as TGTGCCAGCAGCTTAGGCAGGGACACAGATACGCAGTATTTT.

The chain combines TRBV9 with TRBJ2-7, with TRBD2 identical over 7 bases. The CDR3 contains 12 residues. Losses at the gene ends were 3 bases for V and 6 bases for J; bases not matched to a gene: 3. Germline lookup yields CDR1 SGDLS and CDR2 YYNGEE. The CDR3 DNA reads TGTGCCAGCAGCGGTGGCGGGAGCGAGCAGTACTTC. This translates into CASSGGGSEQYF.

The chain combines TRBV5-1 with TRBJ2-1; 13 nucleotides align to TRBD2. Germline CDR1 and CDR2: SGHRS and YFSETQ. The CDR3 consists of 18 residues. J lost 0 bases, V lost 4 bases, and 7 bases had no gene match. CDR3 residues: CASSKPGLAGSSYNEQFF. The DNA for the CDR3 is TGCGCCAGCAGCAAGCCGGGACTAGCGGGAAGCTCCTACAATGAGCAGTTCTTC.

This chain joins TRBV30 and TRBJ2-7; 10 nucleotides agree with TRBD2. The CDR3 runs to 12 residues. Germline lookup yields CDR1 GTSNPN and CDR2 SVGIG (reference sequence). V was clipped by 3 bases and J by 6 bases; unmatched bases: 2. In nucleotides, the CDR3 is TGTGCCTGGAGGCCTAGCGGGAGCGAGCAGTACTTC. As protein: CAWRPSGSEQYF.

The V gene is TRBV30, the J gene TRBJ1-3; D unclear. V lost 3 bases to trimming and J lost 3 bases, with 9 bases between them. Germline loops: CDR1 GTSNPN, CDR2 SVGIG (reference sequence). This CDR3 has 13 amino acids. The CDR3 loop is CAWRAMVGNTIYF. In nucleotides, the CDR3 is TGTGCCTGGAGAGCTATGGTTGGAAACACCATATATTTT.